The 10 T cell receptor beta chains reported below all come from one sample, sequenced in a study of cytomegalovirus exposure and HLA in healthy donors. The PCR ran on 60 Vbeta and 13 Jbeta primers. TCRdb's table, derived via immunoSEQ multiplex PCR, lists solely in-frame clones and lacks some. The sample carries 110,000 or so clones, around 66% recorded once. The material sequenced was PBMCs. The source is a man younger than 35 in good health and CMV-seropositive.

This rearrangement joins TRBV10-3 to TRBJ2-3, with 12 nucleotides matching TRBD2. V shed 5 bases, J shed 0 bases, and the junction held 9 bases outside the gene matches. Germline V gene lookup returns CDR1 ENHRY and CDR2 SYGVKD. This CDR3 contains 18 residues. For the CDR3, the DNA is TGTGCCATCAGTAAAGGACTAGCGGGGAGCGCTAGCACAGATACGCAGTATTTT. Its protein is CAISKGLAGSASTDTQYF.

The V gene is TRBV6-7, the J gene TRBJ1-1; TRBD1 aligns across 9 bases. TRBV6-7 is reported as an ORF; its role is uncertain. The CDR3 runs to 14 residues. V lost 2 bases and J lost 7; bases outside the gene matches: 5. The CDR3 spells CASSYRTGAYEAFF. The CDR3 nucleotides are TGTGCCAGCAGTTACCGGACAGGGGCTTATGAAGCTTTCTTT.

In this sample, this clone turned up a few times. The rearrangement uses TRBV28 and TRBJ2-7; no firm D call. The CDR3 runs to 16 residues. Trimming left V 7 bases short and J 7 bases short, with 26 bases between. CDR1 is MDHEN and CDR2 is SYDVKM in the germline V gene. The chain's CDR3 is CASTPITSVRVGEQYF. Written as DNA, the CDR3 is TGTGCCAGCACCCCTATCACGTCGGTCCGGGTCGGAGAGCAGTACTTC.

The chain employs TRBV28 and TRBJ1-2; 8 positions match TRBD1. The CDR3 is 14 residues long. The ends lost 7 bases at V and 5 bases at J; junction bases unmatched: 9. Germline CDR1 MDHEN, CDR2 SYDVKM. CDR3 bases: TGTGCCAGCAACCGGATGGACAGGGCTTATGGCTACACCTTC. Amino acids: CASNRMDRAYGYTF.

This sequence joins TRBV2 and TRBJ2-5; 9 nucleotides agree with TRBD2. This CDR3 is built from 16 residues. Germline CDR1 and CDR2: SNHLY and FYNNEI. The V segment lost 2 bases and the J segment 7 bases; nucleotides outside the gene matches: 11. Written as DNA, the CDR3 is TGTGCCAGCAGTGAATGGCGGGGGGGCGCTGTTGGGACCCAGTACTTC. This encodes CASSEWRGGAVGTQYF.

The chain combines TRBV28 with TRBJ1-1; D might be TRBD1 (5 bases). Trimming left V 6 bases short and J 4 bases short, with 12 bases between. CDR3 length: 13 residues. The germline gives CDR1 MDHEN, CDR2 SYDVKM. This CDR3 reads CASRPRVVTEAFF. The CDR3 region has the DNA TGTGCCAGCAGACCCAGGGTGGTCACTGAAGCTTTCTTT.

The V and J genes are TRBV29-1 and TRBJ1-1; 7 nucleotides agree with TRBD1. Germline values: CDR1 SQVTM, CDR2 ANQGSEA. J lost 1 base, V lost 4 bases, and 6 bases had no gene match. There are 14 residues in the CDR3. Written as DNA, the CDR3 is TGCAGCGTTGCGGACAGGTCAAGGAACACTGAAGCTTTCTTT. It codes for CSVADRSRNTEAFF.

This chain joins TRBV28 and TRBJ2-2, with D perhaps TRBD2 (5 bases). V was shortened by 2 bases and J by 1 base, with 17 bases between the two germline ends. Germline V gene sequence: CDR1 MDHEN, CDR2 SYDVKM. This CDR3 contains 18 residues. This chain's CDR3 is CASSLGVEGPLNTGELFF. The CDR3 bases are TGTGCCAGCAGTTTAGGAGTCGAGGGCCCTCTGAACACCGGGGAGCTGTTTTTT.

The table lists this clone with a count of one. The rearrangement uses TRBV7-2 and TRBJ2-2; a weak D match, TRBD2 (5 bases). The CDR3 spans 15 residues. Germline V gene lookup returns CDR1 SGHTA and CDR2 FQGNSA. The V end was cut by 2 bases, the J end by 0 bases, with 7 bases between. CDR3: CASSLRLTNTGELFF. CDR3 sequence (DNA): TGTGCCAGCAGCTTACGACTAACGAACACCGGGGAGCTGTTTTTT.

This clone was found a few times. This sequence joins TRBV6-1 and TRBJ2-7; tentative D call: TRBD2 (5 bases). Germline CDR1 MNHNS, CDR2 SASEGT. V was clipped by 5 bases and J by 6 bases, with 17 bases between them. The CDR3 extends over 14 amino acids. This CDR3 reads CASSMDSGSAEQYV. CDR3 in DNA: TGTGCCAGCAGTATGGACTCCGGATCAGCCGAGCAGTACGTC.